Listed below are T cell receptor beta chains from one sample, sequenced in a study of blood T cell repertoires in COVID-19. The method was immunoSEQ multiplex PCR; TCRdb's version includes in-frame clones alone and lacks a portion of them. The data show some 130,000 clones, about 88% seen once. Sequenced material: peripheral blood. These receptors were obtained from a man aged 55 to 70 with COVID-19, enrolled during active disease. The CDR3 runs from the conserved cysteine through the conserved F or W. The order of the fields is D gene, clone size, V gene, J gene, CDR3 DNA, CDR3 protein. The D gene is left open where the match is weak. Expanded clones are given a class, and other clones once, few, many or no size at all.

NA	NA	TRBV6-6	TRBJ1-2	TGTGCCAGCAGTTACTCGGCAGGGAACTATGGCTACACCTTC	CASSYSAGNYGYTF
TRBD2	NA	TRBV5-6	TRBJ2-7	TGTGCCAGCAGCTTGATGAGGGTAGCGGGCCTTTCCTACGAGCAGTACTTC	CASSLMRVAGLSYEQYF
TRBD1	NA	TRBV10-3	TRBJ1-2	TGTGCCATCAGCGCAGGGGGCGCTGGGTATGGCTACACCTTC	CAISAGGAGYGYTF
NA	NA	TRBV27	TRBJ1-1	TGTGCCAGCAGTCGCCTAGGGGAAGACACTGAAGCTTTCTTT	CASSRLGEDTEAFF
TRBD1	NA	TRBV18	TRBJ1-1	TGTGCCAGCTCATTTCGGACAGGGGGTGACACTGAAGCTTTCTTT	CASSFRTGGDTEAFF
TRBD1	once	TRBV4-2	TRBJ1-2	TGTGCCAGCAGCCAAGAAGGACAGGGGAACGGCTACACCTTC	CASSQEGQGNGYTF
TRBD2	NA	TRBV14	TRBJ2-4	TGTGCCAGCAGCCAGGCCGGGACTAGCGGCAAAAACATTCAGTACTTC	CASSQAGTSGKNIQYF
TRBD1	NA	TRBV10-3	TRBJ2-7	TGTGCCATCAGTGGGGGACAGGGGGCGAACTACGAGCAGTACTTC	CAISGGQGANYEQYF
TRBD2	NA	TRBV7-9	TRBJ2-1	TGTGCCAGCAGCTTTCCGGGACTAGCGAACAATGAGCAGTTCTTC	CASSFPGLANNEQFF
TRBD1	NA	TRBV2	TRBJ1-3	TGTGCCAGCAGCCTGACAGGGGTACCCTCTGGAAACACCATATATTTT	CASSLTGVPSGNTIYF
TRBD2	NA	TRBV2	TRBJ2-6	TGTGCCAGCATAGCGGGAGTGTCAGAGGCCAACGTCCTGACTTTC	CASIAGVSEANVLTF
NA	NA	TRBV6-1	TRBJ1-1	TGTGCCAGCAGTGAGACGAGCGACACTGAAGCTTTCTTT	CASSETSDTEAFF
NA	NA	TRBV6-5	TRBJ2-7	TGTGCCAGCAGTTACTCGAAGTACGGCTACGAGCAGTACTTC	CASSYSKYGYEQYF
NA	NA	TRBV11-3	TRBJ1-1	TGTGCCAGCAGCCCCCATTATCAGCGACGGAATGAAGCTTTCTTT	CASSPHYQRRNEAFF
NA	NA	TRBV6-5	TRBJ1-1	TGTGCCAGCAGTAGCTGGGGGCCGAACACTGAAGCTTTCTTT	CASSSWGPNTEAFF
TRBD1	NA	TRBV6-5	TRBJ1-5	TGTGCCAGCAGCCCGACAGGGATTCAGCCCCAGCATTTT	CASSPTGIQPQHF
NA	NA	TRBV5-5	TRBJ1-2	TGTGCCAGCAGCTTGGCCATCGAGGGTTGGGGCTACACCTTC	CASSLAIEGWGYTF
TRBD1	NA	TRBV27	TRBJ1-6	TGTGCCAGCAGTTTATCGGACAGGAATTCACCCCTCCACTTT	CASSLSDRNSPLHF
NA	NA	TRBV5-4	TRBJ1-4	TGTGCCAGCAGCTTGGGGCTCAGGGAAGGGGAAAAACTGTTTTTT	CASSLGLREGEKLFF
NA	NA	TRBV27	TRBJ1-4	TGTGCCACCAGCGCCCTAGCAACTAATGAAAAACTGTTTTTT	CATSALATNEKLFF
NA	NA	TRBV18	TRBJ1-2	TGTGCCAGCTCATACAGGGTTCCGAGCAACTATGGCTACACCTTC	CASSYRVPSNYGYTF
NA	NA	TRBV24-1	TRBJ1-2	TGTGCCACCAGTGACTACAGGGATCGTGGCTACACCTTC	CATSDYRDRGYTF
TRBD1	NA	TRBV5-6	TRBJ1-4	TGTGCCAGCAGCTTGGGGACAGGGGGCGAAAAACTGTTTTTT	CASSLGTGGEKLFF
NA	few	TRBV5-8	TRBJ2-3	TGTGCCAGCAGCCGCGCCCTGACACCCCTAAGCACAGATACGCAGTATTTT	CASSRALTPLSTDTQYF
TRBD2	NA	TRBV24-1	TRBJ2-5	TGTGCCACCAGTGGTTCAGCGGGAGGGCCAGAGACCCAGTACTTC	CATSGSAGGPETQYF
TRBD2	NA	TRBV5-1	TRBJ2-7	TGCGCCAGCAGCTTGGCCGGGGCTAGCGGATACGAGCAGTACTTC	CASSLAGASGYEQYF
TRBD2	NA	TRBV3-1/TRBV3-2	TRBJ2-3	TGTGCCAGCAGCCAAGTGGGCGGGAGGGCTGAAGATACGCAGTATTTT	CASSQVGGRAEDTQYF
NA	NA	TRBV12-3/TRBV12-4	TRBJ1-5	TGTGCCAGCAGTTCCAGCGACAGGTATCCCCAGCATTTT	CASSSSDRYPQHF
TRBD1	NA	TRBV19	TRBJ1-1	TGTGCCAGTAGCCGATCGGACAGGGGAGCTTTCTTT	CASSRSDRGAFF
TRBD1	NA	TRBV6-2/TRBV6-3	TRBJ1-2	TGTGCCAGCAGCCTCAGGGGGCGAATGCTTGACTATGGCTACACCTTC	CASSLRGRMLDYGYTF
TRBD1	once	TRBV5-4	TRBJ2-7	TGTGCCAGCAGCTCCCCGGGACAGGCCTACGAGCAGTACTTC	CASSSPGQAYEQYF
NA	NA	TRBV19	TRBJ2-7	TGTGCCAGTAGTGGTGTACACAGGGAGGGCGAGCAGTACTTC	CASSGVHREGEQYF
TRBD2	NA	TRBV5-6	TRBJ2-1	TGTGCCAGCAGCTTGAGGGCGGGAGGGACCTCTTGGAATGAGCAGTTCTTC	CASSLRAGGTSWNEQFF
TRBD1	NA	TRBV19	TRBJ2-2	TGTGCCAGTAGTATGGGGACAGGGTTCGGGGAGCTGTTTTTT	CASSMGTGFGELFF
NA	NA	TRBV19	TRBJ2-1	TGTGCCAGTAGTATAACAGGTTATTCCGCAACTTTCTACAATGAGCAGTTCTTC	CASSITGYSATFYNEQFF
TRBD1	NA	TRBV18	TRBJ1-1	TGTGCCAGCTCAGCGAACCCCGGGACAGGGCCCCGGAACACTGAAGCTTTCTTT	CASSANPGTGPRNTEAFF
TRBD1	NA	TRBV28	TRBJ1-5	TGTGCCAGCAACCGACAGGGGAATCAGCCCCAGCATTTT	CASNRQGNQPQHF
TRBD2	once	TRBV9	TRBJ2-7	TGTGCCAGCAGCGCCGGGACTAGCGGGAGCTACGAGCAGTACTTC	CASSAGTSGSYEQYF
NA	NA	TRBV7-3	TRBJ1-1	TGTGCCAGCAGCCCAACCAGGGGATCCACTGAAGCTTTCTTT	CASSPTRGSTEAFF
TRBD1	NA	TRBV10-3	TRBJ1-2	TGTGCCATCAGTGATCCCAGACAGGGGGTTATCTGGGGCTACACCTTC	CAISDPRQGVIWGYTF
NA	NA	TRBV7-2	TRBJ2-5	TGTGCCAGCAACCAACCAGGGGTGGAGACCCAGTACTTC	CASNQPGVETQYF
TRBD2	NA	TRBV11-3	TRBJ2-5	TGTGCCAGCAGCTCCTGGCGGGAGGGCCAAGAGACCCAGTACTTC	CASSSWREGQETQYF
TRBD2	NA	TRBV24-1	TRBJ2-3	TGTGCCACCACCGCGGGAGCTAGTTCTGACACAGATACGCAGTATTTT	CATTAGASSDTDTQYF
TRBD1	NA	TRBV19	TRBJ1-2	TGTGCCAGTAGTATCAAGGGCGGACAGGTCTATGGCTACACCTTC	CASSIKGGQVYGYTF
TRBD1	NA	TRBV5-1	TRBJ1-1	TGCGCCAGCAGCTTGGAGGGGACAGGGATAACAATCGCTGAAGCTTTCTTT	CASSLEGTGITIAEAFF
TRBD2	NA	TRBV7-7	TRBJ2-3	TGTGCCAGCAGCCGAGGCAGCGGGATTACCACAGATACGCAGTATTTT	CASSRGSGITTDTQYF